Below, 10 T cell receptor beta chains from the same sample are listed, as sequenced in a study of T cell responses to AZD1222 COVID-19 vaccine. Profiled with immunoSEQ multiplex PCR; TCRdb holds only in-frame clones, not every one. The data show around 99,000 clones, about 85% seen once. Sequenced here: peripheral blood, sampled on day 0 of AZD1222 vaccination. The origin of the receptors is an adult in good health.

This sequence joins TRBV28 and TRBJ2-3; 8 bases agree with TRBD1. The junction had 7 bases not matched to a gene; V was cut back by 2 bases and J by 3 bases. CDR1 and CDR2 (germline): MDHEN, SYDVKM. The CDR3 has 16 amino acids. The CDR3 sequence is CASSLPRTGRTDTQYF. Here the CDR3 DNA reads TGTGCCAGCAGTTTACCCCGGACAGGGAGGACAGATACGCAGTATTTT. Complete variable domain (other parts from reference TRBV28 and TRBJ2-3): DVKVTQSSRYLVKRTGEKVFLECVQDMDHENMFWYRQDPGLGLRLIYFSYDVKMKEKGDIPEGYSVSREKKERFSLILESASTNQTSMYLCASSLPRTGRTDTQYFGPGTRLTVL.

V is TRBV7-6 and J is TRBJ1-1; D remains ambiguous. Germline-derived CDR1 and CDR2 are SGHVS and FNYEAQ. V shed 5 bases and J shed 1 base, with 11 bases lying between them. The length of the CDR3 is 14 residues. CDR3 in amino acids: CASSPLGRNTEAFF. The CDR3 DNA is TGTGCCAGCAGCCCCCTCGGGAGGAACACTGAAGCTTTCTTT.

Details on this clone: Other DNA sequences in this sample translate to the same CDR3. The chain combines TRBV7-9 with TRBJ2-7, with 8 bases fitting TRBD1. CDR3 length: 14 amino acids. V gave up 2 bases and J gave up 1 base; unmatched junction bases: 1. Germline CDR1 reads SEHNR; CDR2 reads FQNEAQ (reference sequence). The CDR3 DNA reads as TGTGCCAGCAGCTTACGGGACAGGTCCTACGAGCAGTACTTC. Its translation is CASSLRDRSYEQYF.

V is TRBV19 and J is TRBJ1-2; no clear D. CDR3 size: 13 residues. Germline V CDR1 and CDR2: LNHDA, SQIVND (reference sequence). The V end was cut by 7 bases, the J end by 6 bases, with 15 bases between. The CDR3 spells CASMTVQSDGYTF. CDR3 sequence (DNA): TGTGCCAGTATGACGGTACAGTCGGATGGCTACACCTTC.

The chain joins TRBV21-1 to TRBJ2-5; the DNA was not used to check the table's D call, TRBD2. TRBV21-1 is an annotated pseudogene. The length of the CDR3 is 14 residues. CDR3 bases: TGTGCCAGCAGCAGGAGGGAGGGGCTGGAGACCCAGTACTTC. It specifies CASSRREGLETQYF.

V gene TRBV4-2 combines with J gene TRBJ2-2; TRBD1 or TRBD2 may be the D gene (5 bases each). The V gene's germline CDR1 is LGHNA and CDR2 YNFKEQ. CDR3 length equals 17 residues. The V and J ends lost 1 base and 3 bases respectively, with 15 bases between them. The CDR3 region is CASSQVRRGAYTGELFF. In DNA form, the CDR3 reads TGTGCCAGCAGCCAAGTACGACGAGGGGCATACACCGGGGAGCTGTTTTTT.

Notes on this clone: Likely a read error: the CDR3 ends without its conserved phenylalanine or tryptophan. V is TRBV28 and J is TRBJ2-7; the match to TRBD2 covers 7 bases. V shed 7 bases, J shed 5 bases, and the junction held 5 bases outside the gene matches. From germline, CDR1 is MDHEN and CDR2 SYDVKM. The CDR3 length is 12 residues. DNA of the CDR3: TGTGCCAGCACAAGCGGGACCCACGAGCAGTACCTC. Protein sequence: CASTSGTHEQYL.

The J gene is TRBJ1-4, the V gene TRBV7-9; TRBD1 agrees at 7 bases. V was pared by 5 bases and J by 4 bases, with 7 bases of the junction left unmatched. Germline CDR1 reads SEHNR; CDR2 reads FQNEAQ (reference sequence). This CDR3 contains 15 residues. The CDR3 DNA follows: TGTGCCAGCAGCCACGGGGACAGATTTAATGAAAAACTGTTTTTT. Encoded protein: CASSHGDRFNEKLFF.

The chain uses TRBV10-3 and TRBJ1-5, with 7 positions matching TRBD1. Trimming cost V 2 bases and J 5 bases; bases outside gene matches: 3. Germline V gene lookup returns CDR1 ENHRY and CDR2 SYGVKD. The CDR3 has 14 amino acids. The CDR3 coding sequence is TGTGCCATCAGTGAGGAGGGACAGCATCAGCCCCAGCATTTT. The encoded protein is CAISEEGQHQPQHF.

This clone was recorded only once. The rearrangement uses TRBV7-9 and TRBJ1-4, with TRBD1 matching over 12 bases. The junction had 11 bases not matched to a gene; V was cut back by 6 bases and J by 6 bases. This CDR3 has 17 amino acids. Germline assignment: CDR1 SEHNR and CDR2 FQNEAQ (reference sequence). This chain's CDR3 is CASRAPGDRGPYEKLFF. CDR3 nucleotides: TGTGCCAGCAGGGCCCCGGGGGACAGGGGGCCTTATGAAAAACTGTTTTTT.